This T cell receptor (beta chain) emerged from a study of T cells in Graves' hyperthyroidism and ophthalmopathy (dated by TCRdb to between 2019 and 2020). A note on the overall study: Peripheral blood samples were taken at initial diagnosis, before any treatment was given. TCR Vbeta CDR3 sequencing of 135 peripheral blood samples (under 45 ophthalmopathy, roughly 74 hyperthyroidism and some 17 progressor patients) is reported in the paper. To identify distinguishing TCR V-J signatures, a discovery cohort of some 99 patients was used, comprising 43 with Graves' ophthalmopathy and 57 with stable Graves' hyperthyroidism. Following sampling, methimazole starting at 30 mg daily was given to hyperthyroidism patients, and high-dose intravenous methylprednisolone was given to ophthalmopathy patients. The roughly 99 discovery patients were divided at random into training and test sets in a 7:3 ratio. Prospective prediction of ophthalmopathy was tested in an independent validation cohort of under 20 hyperthyroidism patients and 15 to 17 patients who later progressed to ophthalmopathy. In more than five Graves' hyperthyroidism patients, the study also compared T-cell repertoires from thyroid tissue with T-cell repertoires from blood. The study at large found these results: During validation, the model predicted progression to ophthalmopathy a median of approximately 6.5 months ahead of onset, with around 71% sensitivity and 72% to 80% specificity. A 13 V-J signature model separated ophthalmopathy from stable hyperthyroidism, with over 85% sensitivity and around 84% specificity in cross-validation and 80%/75% in testing. Most expanded thyroid clonotypes (frequency above 0.001) were also detected in blood, suggesting blood repertoires may reflect thyroid immune responses. Sample size was not statistically predetermined, and investigators were not blinded to group allocation.

The TCR beta CDR3 regions were amplified from RNA transcripts. For the first round of RT-PCR on the TCR CDR3, the HTBI primer set was used together with the Qiagen OneStep RT-PCR kit. Libraries were constructed in a second round of multiplex PCR, after which size selection and purification were carried out. Sequencing of the libraries was done on an Illumina HiSeq2000 using paired-end 100 bp reads. The study's processing was this. Raw data were processed with SOAPnuke, discarding reads with adapters, uncalled bases, mean Phred below 15, or no exact constant-primer or identifier match. COPE v1.2.5 was used to merge the high-quality paired reads, and each unique nucleotide sequence was defined as a clonotype. MiTCR v1.1 was used to align clonotypes to the IMGT TRBV, TRBD and TRBJ reference segments. Analysis was restricted to V-J combinations with a frequency above 0.0001, which covered roughly 99% of repertoires. The TCS score was defined as F50 (clonal expansion) divided by E x V (chaos), with BLOSUM62-based TCRdist calculated between CDR3 peptides within each V-J. Welch's t-statistics and random forest reduced roughly 530 V-J features to 13, which were used in a naive Bayes classifier (R e1071). In-frame beta chains were kept once TCRdb had trimmed the public reads at Q25 with fastp and called clones with MiXCR. Records with the same CDR3 protein are collapsed into one entry carrying the most frequent genes and DNA. For this entry, the V and J calls and clone size follow TCRdb and not the study's own pipeline. The sample data list hundreds of thousands of distinct CDR3 sequences, and 20% to 25% of these were observed just once. About 35% of the sample rests with the top ten.

From cysteine to phenylalanine, the CDR3 is 15 amino acids long. Here the CDR3 DNA is all that survives: 45 bases in frame from base 1. CDR1 and CDR2 are read off the germline V gene as MNHEY and SVGEGT. A distance of 8 bases separates the germline ends of V and J, which lose 0 bases and 0 bases respectively. Turning to this clonotype: This receptor's antigen is unknown. The input lacks base qualities; no much larger clone sits a single base away.

Ophthalmopathy patients had moderately to severely active disease, with a Clinical Activity Score of 3 or more, a NOSPECS grade of 4 or more, and a disease duration of less than 3 months. Patients with uncontrolled infections, other autoimmune diseases, pregnancy or lactation were excluded. Diagnoses relied on clinical symptoms, serum thyroxine and TRAb, thyroid ultrasound and orbital computed tomography. PBMCs were separated from roughly 9.3 ml of fresh peripheral blood using Ficoll-Paque density gradient centrifugation. Total RNA was extracted with Trizol reagent, and quality was checked on an Agilent 2100 Bioanalyzer.

This TCR came from a man in his thirties or forties with Graves' ophthalmopathy. Recombination joined TRBV6-2 or TRBV6-3 with TRBJ1-1, with the D segment identity uncertain. Sequencing was carried out using blood. DNA sequence: TGTGCCAGCAGTTACTCGAGAAGTATGAACACTGAAGCTTTCTTT. This sequence encodes CASSYSRSMNTEAFF.